This TCR beta chain was sequenced for a study of blood T cell repertoires in COVID-19 (TCRdb year 2020). At the level of the whole study: The collaborator samples originated in the United States, Italy and Spain and spanned the acute and convalescent phases of COVID-19. The material from the prospective study consisted of cDNA or gDNA derived from T cells, B-cell-depleted T cells, or PBMCs. Deeply sampled blood TCRbeta repertoires from subjects exposed to, actively infected with, or recovered from COVID-19 were included in the dataset. The repertoires were made available in a free public database intended to serve as a resource for research on the immune response to SARS-CoV-2. Samples came from the ongoing ImmuneRACE study (first 160 participants) plus 1,254 subjects from 6 global collaborators. The sample metadata nearly always contained a de-identified subject ID, COVID-19 status, age in years and sex. Where available, HLA class I and class II types were taken from metadata supplied by the sample provider and were not determined by assay-based typing.

Concerning this clone itself: Its antigen target is currently unknown. No quality values exist for individual bases; no much larger clone is one base distant.

Participants in the prospective study were aged roughly 18 to 90 years, lived in 24 United States geographic areas, and enrolled through a virtual design. In the prospective study, participants were assigned to cohorts based on the clinical history participants reported in a screening survey and a study questionnaire. Mobile phlebotomists in the prospective study collected whole blood, serum and a nasopharyngeal or oropharyngeal swab from every participant. Over a roughly two-month period, participants in the prospective study had the option of providing additional blood draws and questionnaires. Before DNA extraction, prospective study blood samples were shipped either frozen or at room temperature. CDR1 and CDR2, looked up from the germline V gene, are SGHVS and FNYEAQ. Germline trimming: 5 bases from V, 1 base from J; junction bases outside gene matches: 7. The CDR3, cysteine through phenylalanine, is 16 amino acids long. Only the CDR3 DNA stays, 48 bases, in frame from base 1.

The immunoSEQ Assay, a bias-controlled multiplex PCR, was used to amplify TCRbeta CDR3 regions from genomic DNA. The authors' pipeline ran thus. The number of nucleated cells in each sample was estimated from the amplification of reference gene primers within the assay. To quantify the absolute abundance of each unique TCRbeta CDR3 rearrangement, sequence reads were collapsed and filtered. For each sample, productive Simpson clonality was calculated as the square root of Simpson's diversity index over productive rearrangements. TCRdb re-hosts the immuneACCESS table, in-frame sequences only. Its copies lack some clones; in the studies checked, an unresolved V gene accounts for under half of them, and the cause for the rest is not known. V, J and clone size derive from that table, while D and trimming were established from the DNA sequence. This sample comprises about 160,000 clones, 81% of them detected only once. Together, the top ten hold about 6% of the sample.

Study-level results and caveats: The amount of clinical and demographic metadata varied by source and participant and was provided uncurated.

The specimen sequenced was PBMCs or T cells enriched from blood (not recorded which). The V and J genes are TRBV7-6 and TRBJ2-3, and 9 junctional nucleotides match TRBD2. The sequence came from a woman aged 40 to 50 with acute COVID-19. The DNA sequence is given as TGTGCCAGCAGCCTTGGAGCGGGGGGAGGCACAGATACGCAGTATTTT. It is translated as CASSLGAGGGTDTQYF.